These T cell receptor beta chains were read from a single sample in a study of cytomegalovirus exposure and HLA in healthy donors. The table came from immunoSEQ multiplex PCR; TCRdb's copy has only in-frame clones and leaves some out. The profile covers approximately 160,000 clones, with 55% to 80% appearing a single time and less than 5% taken by the ten largest. Sequenced sample: PBMCs. These receptors originate from a woman between 18 and 30 years old in good health and CMV-seropositive. CDR3s include the opening cysteine and the closing phenylalanine or tryptophan. The order of the fields is J gene, V gene, CDR3 protein.

>TRBJ2-4|TRBV2
CASSETEKNIQYF
>TRBJ2-7|TRBV2
CATRQGGYEQYF
>TRBJ1-4|TRBV7-9
CASSLGQPATNEKLFF
>TRBJ1-2|TRBV28
CASSSGTATTF
>TRBJ1-6|TRBV7-3
CASSTAGPNSPLHF
>TRBJ1-5|TRBV10-2
CASSESSLNQPQHF
>TRBJ1-4|TRBV18
CASSPRPGNEKLFF
>TRBJ2-3|TRBV7-2
CASSLVRTSGGASTDTQYF
>TRBJ1-6|TRBV6-6
CASTSPTGTYNSPLHF
>TRBJ2-7|TRBV5-4
CASSLSFDRGLSAEQYF
>.|TRBV6-1
CASDRTDYEQYF
>TRBJ2-2|TRBV4-2
CASSQTPGTSGSTPGELFF
>TRBJ2-3|TRBV5-1
CASSLEGTEGYTQYF
>TRBJ1-5|TRBV14
CASSFTGLSPQHF
>TRBJ2-1|TRBV28
CASSFYDRDYNEQFF
>TRBJ2-1|TRBV25-1
CASSGGTRQYNEQFF
>TRBJ1-2|TRBV19
CASSIPDRNAGYTF
>TRBJ2-7|TRBV18
CASSPGTGIYEQYF
>TRBJ2-2|TRBV5-1
CASSLNTPVITGELFF
>TRBJ2-3|TRBV28
CASSSPLGTSTDTQYF
>TRBJ2-7|TRBV13
CASSPSWQGQVGQYF
>TRBJ1-1|TRBV5-1
CASSLVQGPNTEAFF
>TRBJ1-6|TRBV2
CASSEQGTGGSPLHF
>TRBJ1-1|TRBV4-3
CASSQDWQGREAFF
>TRBJ1-3|TRBV13
CATGTGSGNTIYF
>TRBJ2-3|TRBV5-4
CASSPGTSGGRADTQYF
>TRBJ2-7|TRBV5-1
CASGTSDNYEQYF
>TRBJ1-5|TRBV7-2
CASSPYGGTYNQPQHF
>TRBJ2-3|TRBV7-3
CASSLRLAHDTQYF
>TRBJ1-1|TRBV7-9
CASSRNTEAFF
>TRBJ1-3|TRBV9
CASSVGGGGNTIYF
>TRBJ2-7|TRBV2
CASSIPVGEVDEQYF
>TRBJ2-3|TRBV28
CASSFRSIAGDTQYF
>TRBJ2-7|TRBV2
CASSEDRGRIYEQYF
>TRBJ1-1|TRBV27
CASRAQGTYDLDTEAFF
>TRBJ2-5|TRBV11-2
CASSLDHGQQETQYF
>TRBJ2-3|TRBV2
CASTLRGATDTQYF
>TRBJ1-1|TRBV4-1
CASSQGLGATEAFF
>TRBJ2-3|TRBV27
CASSRTGGTDTQYF
>TRBJ1-1|TRBV6-6
CASQTMGGNTEAFF
>.|TRBV27
CASSRLAGYEQYF
>TRBJ2-2|TRBV7-9
CTSNGLEVELFF
>TRBJ2-4|TRBV18
CASSTDRGIAIQYF
>TRBJ1-1|TRBV30
CAWSGQGWDTEAFF
>TRBJ2-1|TRBV14
CASSQDRTSGGQFF
>TRBJ2-3|TRBV5-6
CASSFWRESADTQYF
>TRBJ1-1|TRBV14
CASSQVRGQGTFF
>TRBJ2-1|TRBV11-2
CASSPTSGSVGQFF
>TRBJ2-7|TRBV15
CATSRDPGVEQYF
>TRBJ2-1|TRBV6-5
CASRSRLSEQFF
>TRBJ1-2|TRBV10-2
CASSARGAGYGYTF
>TRBJ2-3|TRBV19
CASRETVTTDTQYF